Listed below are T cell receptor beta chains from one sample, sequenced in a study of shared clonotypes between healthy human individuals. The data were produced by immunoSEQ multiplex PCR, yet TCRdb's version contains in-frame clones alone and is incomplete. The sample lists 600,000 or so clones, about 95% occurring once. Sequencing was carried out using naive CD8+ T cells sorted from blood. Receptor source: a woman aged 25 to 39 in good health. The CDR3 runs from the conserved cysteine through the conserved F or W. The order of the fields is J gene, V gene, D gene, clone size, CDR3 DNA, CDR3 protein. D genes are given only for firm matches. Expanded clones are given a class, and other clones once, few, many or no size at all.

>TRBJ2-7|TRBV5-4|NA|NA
TGTGCCAGCAGCCCAAGGACACGGACGGACGAGCAGTACTTC
CASSPRTRTDEQYF
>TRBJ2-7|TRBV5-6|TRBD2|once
TGTGCCAGCAGCCCAGCGGGAGGGGCTTTGGAGCAGTACTTC
CASSPAGGALEQYF
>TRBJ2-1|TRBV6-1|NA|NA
TGTGCCAGCCCGGGACCTCAGGGGCAGTTCTTC
CASPGPQGQFF
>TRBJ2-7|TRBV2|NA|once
TGTGCCAGCAGTGGTGGCCGGGACCGAAGCTCCTACGAGCAGTACTTC
CASSGGRDRSSYEQYF
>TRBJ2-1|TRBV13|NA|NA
TGTGCCAGCAGCCTACGAACCTACAATGAGCAGTTCTTC
CASSLRTYNEQFF
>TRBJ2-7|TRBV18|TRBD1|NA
TGTGCCAGCTCACCACAAGTGAGGGACAGGCGTCTTCGCGAGCAGTACTTC
CASSPQVRDRRLREQYF
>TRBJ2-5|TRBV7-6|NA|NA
TGTGCCAGCAGCCCCTTTTCTGGACCGAACTTTGAGACCCAGTACTTC
CASSPFSGPNFETQYF
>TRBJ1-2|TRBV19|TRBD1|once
TGTGCCAGTAGCATCACTCTATTTTGGACAGGAGATAACTATGGCTACACCTTC
CASSITLFWTGDNYGYTF
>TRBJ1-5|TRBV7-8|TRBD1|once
TGTGCCAGCAGCTTATATAGCGGGACAGGGGACCGTCAGCCCCAGCATTTT
CASSLYSGTGDRQPQHF
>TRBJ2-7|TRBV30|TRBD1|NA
TGTGCCTGGAGCGCCGACAGGGCCGAGCAGTACTTC
CAWSADRAEQYF